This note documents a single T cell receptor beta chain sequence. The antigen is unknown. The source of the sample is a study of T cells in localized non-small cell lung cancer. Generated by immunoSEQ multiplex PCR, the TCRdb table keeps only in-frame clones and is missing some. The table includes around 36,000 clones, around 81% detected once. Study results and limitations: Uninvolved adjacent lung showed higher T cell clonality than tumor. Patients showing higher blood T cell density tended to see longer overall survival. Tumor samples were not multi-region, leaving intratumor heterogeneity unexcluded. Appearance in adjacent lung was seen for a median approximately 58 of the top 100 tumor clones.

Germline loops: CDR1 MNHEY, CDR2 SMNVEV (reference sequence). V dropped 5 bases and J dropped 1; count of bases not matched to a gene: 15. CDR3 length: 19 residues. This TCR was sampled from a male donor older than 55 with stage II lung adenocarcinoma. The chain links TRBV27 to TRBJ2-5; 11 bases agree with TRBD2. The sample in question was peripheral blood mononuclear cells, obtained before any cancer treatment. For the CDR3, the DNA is TGTGCCAGCAGTCCCCGACTAGCGGGACCTACGAACCTCCAAGAGACCCAGTACTTC. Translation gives CASSPRLAGPTNLQETQYF.